This T cell receptor (beta chain) appears in the sequencing data of a study of blood T cell repertoires in COVID-19. Looking at the study overall: Sources were T cells, B-cell-depleted T cells, or PBMCs; the material itself was cDNA or gDNA.

Some clones are missing from TCRdb's copy, which holds only in-frame ones; the method was immunoSEQ multiplex PCR. In the table there are about 73,000 clones, about 88% of which are singletons. Sequencing was performed on peripheral blood. The receptor was derived from a man older than 75 with acute or convalescent COVID-19.

CDR3 sequence reads: CASSVDLYNEQFF. CDR3 DNA: TGTGCCAGCAGCGTAGACTTATACAATGAGCAGTTCTTC. The chain links TRBV9 to TRBJ2-1, with unresolved D. Germline V gives CDR1 SGDLS, CDR2 YYNGEE. CDR3 length equals 13 residues. Trimming took off 0 bases at V and 4 bases at J, with 5 bases between the two ends.